What follows describes a single T cell receptor (beta chain). How the authors handled the data: Reference gene primer amplification gave nucleated cell count estimates. The method was immunoSEQ multiplex PCR; TCRdb's version includes in-frame clones alone and lacks a portion of them. V and J calls and clone size are as listed in that table; D and trimming were resolved from the DNA. The data hold fewer than 350,000 clones, with approximately 89% observed a single time. The data belong to a study of blood T cell repertoires in COVID-19. The overall study: Specimens from acute and convalescent COVID-19 originated in the United States, Italy and Spain. In each case, the material was cDNA or gDNA derived from T cells, B-cell-depleted T cells, or PBMCs.

Those enrolled in Seattle joined during active infection and were followed longitudinally afterward. The CDR3 extends over 14 amino acids. With 1 base removed from V and 8 bases from J, the gap between germline ends came to 14 bases. Per the germline V gene, CDR1 is MNHNS and CDR2 is SASEGT. This chain uses TRBV6-1 with TRBJ1-2; unclear D gene. The sequence was collected from a woman in her twenties or thirties with COVID-19, enrolled during active disease. The sample consisted of peripheral blood. CDR3 amino acids: CASSEVGGLEGYTF. For the CDR3, the DNA is TGTGCCAGCAGTGAAGTCGGAGGGTTGGAAGGCTACACCTTC.